This TCR beta chain was retrieved from a study of T cells after yellow fever vaccination. Study in general: Fractions of limited cellularity were prepared by means of SMART-Seq v4 Ultra Low Input.

TCRdb reanalysed the 5' RACE reads using MiXCR and keeps one entry per CDR3 protein. Among 450,000 to 650,000 distinct CDR3 sequences listed, roughly 12% were seen once. Findings and caveats of the study: Primary-vaccination clones mostly resurfaced post-booster (about 95% CD4, just under 90% CD8). Abundant clonotypes (contaminants from the bulk population) could be present in FACS-sorted repertoires.

Per the germline V gene, CDR1 is DFQATT and CDR2 is SNEGSKA (reference sequence). V lost 6 bases to trimming and J lost 3 bases, with 12 bases between them. This CDR3 comprises 13 residues. A note on this clonotype: The antigen remains undetermined.

The chain links TRBV20-1 to TRBJ2-1; a weak D match, TRBD2 (6 bases). The receptor's source is a man in his thirties or forties who received the YFV17D yellow fever vaccine. The sequencing here drew on PBMCs, taken on the day of the yellow fever booster vaccination. CDR3 protein: CSARLANYNEQFF. The CDR3 nucleotides are TGCAGTGCACGGCTAGCGAACTACAATGAGCAGTTCTTC.